Here is one T cell receptor beta chain with its context. This sample was taken from a study of blood T cell repertoires in COVID-19. Study overall: Sample material is recorded as cDNA or gDNA derived from T cells, B-cell-depleted T cells, or PBMCs.

Between the trimmed V and J ends, which lost 3 bases and 4 bases, there was a span of 9 bases. The CDR3 has 13 residues. Profiled with immunoSEQ multiplex PCR; TCRdb holds only in-frame clones, not every one. The table has roughly 180,000 clones, more than 85% seen once; the top ten hold 0.99%. Material: peripheral blood. The sequence was obtained from a young man with acute or convalescent COVID-19. The gene calls are TRBV12-3 or TRBV12-4 and TRBJ1-2, with a tentative D call TRBD1 (5 bases). The CDR3 loop reads CASSLEGSYGYTF. The DNA for the CDR3 is TGTGCCAGCAGTTTGGAGGGGAGCTATGGCTACACCTTC.